These 14 T cell receptor beta chains were all obtained from the same sample, sequenced in a study of regulatory T cells in long-lasting Graves disease. Time point indicated: newly diagnosed GD, antithyroid drugs for less than 3 months. From RNA extracted from PBMCs, the TCR library was made. Building of the TCR beta libraries involved iRepertoire HTBI primers and Arm-PCR of CDR3 regions. TCRdb redid the calling of the multiplex PCR reads with MiXCR, one entry per CDR3 protein. The data show roughly 560,000 distinct CDR3 sequences, approximately 12% seen once. These data also featured in a second study, about T cells in Graves' hyperthyroidism and ophthalmopathy.

The material sequenced was peripheral blood mononuclear cells (PBMCs), taken at new diagnosis, from a patient treated with antithyroid drugs. These receptors all stem from a woman under 40 with Graves disease.

This clonotype was detected ten times or more. This chain joins TRBV2 and TRBJ2-3; D is unclear. The CDR3 length is 13 residues. Germline CDR1 is SNHLY and CDR2 is FYNNEI. Trimming removed 4 bases at V and 5 bases at J, with 10 bases between. Here the CDR3 DNA reads TGTGCCAGCAGTGGACTCAGAGGAGATACGCAGTATTTT. Translation: CASSGLRGDTQYF.

On this clonotype itself: With a much larger clone just one base away, this may be a read error. The rearrangement joins TRBV7-9 to TRBJ1-1; the D gene is possibly TRBD1 (5 bases). Germline V CDR1 and CDR2: SEHNR, FQNEAQ (reference sequence). The CDR3 loop spans 16 amino acids. The CDR3 sequence is CASSLTPGGVRTEACF. As DNA, the CDR3 is TGTGCCAGCAGCTTAACCCCGGGGGGGGTGAGGACTGAAGCTTGCTTT.

This clonotype was recorded many times. This chain joins TRBV18 and TRBJ2-7; 9 nucleotides align to TRBD1. V lost 3 bases and J lost 4; bases outside the gene matches: 10. CDR1 and CDR2 from the germline V gene are KGHSH and LQKENI. The CDR3 runs 16 residues. The CDR3 bases are TGTGCCAGCTCACCGGTTACAGGGGGCTTCAGGTACGAGCAGTACTTC. Its protein product is CASSPVTGGFRYEQYF.

This clonotype occurred a few times. J is TRBJ1-1 and V is TRBV6-1; D may be TRBD1 (6 bases). There are 13 residues in the CDR3. Looked up from germline, CDR1 is MNHNS and CDR2 is SASEGT. Trimming removed 4 bases at V and 5 bases at J, with 11 bases between. CDR3 protein: CASSATGRTEAFF. CDR3 DNA: TGTGCCAGCAGTGCGACAGGTCGAACTGAAGCTTTCTTT.

This clonotype was counted many times. This chain joins TRBV15 and TRBJ1-5; D is undetermined. Trimming took off 0 bases at V and 6 bases at J, with 15 bases between the two ends. Germline V CDR1 and CDR2: LNHNV, YYDKDF (reference sequence). The CDR3 spans 16 residues. This CDR3 is CATSRDRGTSGQPQHF. The CDR3 DNA reads as TGTGCCACCAGCAGAGATCGAGGAACGTCAGGTCAGCCCCAGCATTTT.

This clonotype has more than one count but fewer than ten. The gene calls are TRBV5-1 and TRBJ2-2; TRBD1 might be the D (6 bases). Germline CDR1 is SGHRS and CDR2 is YFSETQ. V gave up 0 bases and J gave up 6 bases, with 15 bases separating them. CDR3 length: 16 amino acids. CDR3 in amino acids: CASSLAPGSGAGELFF. In DNA, the CDR3 is TGCGCCAGCAGCTTGGCTCCGGGTTCAGGGGCCGGGGAGCTGTTTTTT. The variable domain in full, with the rest retrieved from reference TRBV5-1 and TRBJ2-2, is KAGVTQTPRYLIKTRGQQVTLSCSPISGHRSVSWYQQTPGQGLQFLFEYFSETQRNKGNFPGRFSGRQFSNSRSEMNVSTLELGDSALYLCASSLAPGSGAGELFFGEGSRLTVL.

This clonotype was observed at least ten times. This chain links TRBV11-1 with TRBJ2-5; 8 bases align to TRBD2. V lost 2 bases and J lost 0; bases outside the gene matches: 5. The CDR3 totals 16 residues. Germline values: CDR1 SGHAT, CDR2 FQDESV (reference sequence). The CDR3 reads CASSLLGAGDQETQYF. The CDR3 nucleotides read TGTGCCAGCAGCTTACTTGGAGCGGGAGACCAAGAGACCCAGTACTTC.

This rearrangement joins TRBV15 to TRBJ1-1; the match to TRBD1 covers 7 bases. The V gene's germline CDR1 is LNHNV and CDR2 YYDKDF (reference sequence). This CDR3 spans 12 amino acids. The V segment lost 7 bases and the J segment 1 base; nucleotides outside the gene matches: 0. The CDR3 DNA reads TGTGCCACCAACAGGGGGAACACTGAAGCTTTCTTT. Its protein is CATNRGNTEAFF.

This clonotype has a count of ten or more. The chain links TRBV11-3 to TRBJ1-1, with a possible D match to TRBD1 (6 bases). The V end lost 7 bases, the J end lost 1 base, and 16 bases lay between the germline ends. CDR1 and CDR2 (germline): SGHNT, YENEEA. The CDR3 consists of 15 residues. CDR3 in amino acids: CASTPGGRSNTEAFF. For the CDR3, the DNA is TGTGCCAGCACCCCTGGGGGCAGATCGAACACTGAAGCTTTCTTT.

This clonotype has just a few counts. The genes are TRBV20-1 and TRBJ2-5, with 13 bases aligning to TRBD2. J was trimmed by 5 bases and V by 6 bases; bases with no gene match: 6. This CDR3 contains 14 residues. The germline V gene has CDR1 DFQATT and CDR2 SNEGSKA (reference sequence). Here the CDR3 DNA reads TGCAGTGCCCGGGGACTAGCGGGATCGGAGACCCAGTACTTC. This codes for CSARGLAGSETQYF.

In this sample, this clonotype turned up many times. The CDR3: CASSLYDGREKLFF. CDR3 coding DNA: TGTGCCAGCAGCCTTTATGACGGACGTGAAAAACTGTTTTTT. This sequence joins TRBV6-2 or TRBV6-3 and TRBJ1-4, with D uncertain. Germline V lookup: CDR1 MNHEY, CDR2 SVGEGT. This CDR3 has 14 amino acids. Deletions cut 6 bases from V and 7 bases from J, with 15 bases between.

This clonotype has a count of ten or more. The chain couples TRBV2 to TRBJ2-2, with D perhaps TRBD1 (6 bases). Germline CDR1 and CDR2: SNHLY and FYNNEI. The ends were cut back, 5 bases at V and 5 bases at J, with 12 bases in the middle. There are 14 residues in the CDR3. The CDR3 DNA is TGTGCCAGCAGTCAGGACAGAATTACCGGGGAGCTGTTTTTT. Translating it yields CASSQDRITGELFF. Full variable domain (outside the CDR3, taken from reference TRBV2 and TRBJ2-2): EPEVTQTPSHQVTQMGQEVILRCVPISNHLYFYWYRQILGQKVEFLVSFYNNEISEKSEIFDDQFSVERPDGSNFTLKIRSTKLEDSAMYFCASSQDRITGELFFGEGSRLTVL.

This clonotype occurred many times. The J gene is TRBJ2-1, the V gene TRBV11-3; 7 bases are shared with TRBD1. The CDR3 has 13 amino acids. Germline CDR1 is SGHNT and CDR2 is YENEEA. V trimming: 7 bases; J trimming: 5 bases; junction bases outside the gene matches: 5. CDR3 nucleotide sequence: TGTGCCAGCACGAGACAGGGTAACAATGAGCAGTTCTTC. Translated: CASTRQGNNEQFF.

The chain has TRBV2 and TRBJ2-1; the D gene is possibly TRBD2 (6 bases). V lost 6 bases and J lost 5, with 14 bases in between. CDR1 and CDR2 (germline): SNHLY, FYNNEI. The CDR3 length is 14 residues. CDR3 region: CASSEKTSNNEQFF. The CDR3 nucleotides are TGTGCCAGCAGCGAGAAGACTAGTAACAATGAGCAGTTCTTC.